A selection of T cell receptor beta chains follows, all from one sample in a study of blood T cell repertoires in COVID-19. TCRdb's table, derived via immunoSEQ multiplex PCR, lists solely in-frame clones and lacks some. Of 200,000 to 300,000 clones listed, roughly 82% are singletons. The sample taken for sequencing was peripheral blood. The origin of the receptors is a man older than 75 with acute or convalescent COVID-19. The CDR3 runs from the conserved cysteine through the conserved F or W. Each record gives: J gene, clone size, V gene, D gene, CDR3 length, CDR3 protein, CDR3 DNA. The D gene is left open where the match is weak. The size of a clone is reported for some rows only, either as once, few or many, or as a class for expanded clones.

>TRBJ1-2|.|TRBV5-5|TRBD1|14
CASSRTGGNYGYTF
TGTGCCAGCAGCCGTACAGGGGGCAACTATGGCTACACCTTC
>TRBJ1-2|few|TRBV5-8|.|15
CASSLSPGNGYGYTF
TGTGCCAGCAGCTTGAGTCCGGGGAACGGCTATGGCTACACCTTC
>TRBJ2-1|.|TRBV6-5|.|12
CASSSPPNEQFF
TGTGCCAGCAGTTCCCCTCCCAATGAGCAGTTCTTC
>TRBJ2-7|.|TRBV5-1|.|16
CASSLDGSGIGYEQYF
TGCGCCAGCAGCTTGGATGGATCGGGGATTGGCTACGAGCAGTACTTC
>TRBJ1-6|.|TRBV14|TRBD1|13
CASSEAGGSPLHF
TGTGCCAGCAGTGAGGCAGGGGGATCACCCCTCCACTTT
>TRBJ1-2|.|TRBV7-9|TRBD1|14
CASSLVQGESGYTF
TGTGCCAGCAGCTTAGTTCAGGGGGAAAGTGGCTACACCTTC
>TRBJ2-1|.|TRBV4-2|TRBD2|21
CASSPTPGRLAGRYSYNEQFF
TGTGCCAGCAGCCCCACCCCCGGACGACTAGCGGGACGGTACTCCTACAATGAGCAGTTCTTC
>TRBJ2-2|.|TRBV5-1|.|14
CASSVEQGTGELFF
TGCGCCAGCAGTGTAGAACAGGGAACCGGGGAGCTGTTTTTT
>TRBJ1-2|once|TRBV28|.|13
CASSLGRAKGYTF
TGTGCCAGCAGTTTAGGGCGGGCTAAGGGCTACACCTTC
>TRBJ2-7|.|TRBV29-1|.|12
CSVEQGPDEQYF
TGCAGCGTTGAACAGGGCCCTGACGAGCAGTACTTC
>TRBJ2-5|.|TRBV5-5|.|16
CASRPSPQRAWETQYF
TGTGCCAGCAGGCCCTCCCCCCAGCGGGCTTGGGAGACCCAGTACTTC
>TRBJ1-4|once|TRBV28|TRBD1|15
CASSAWDSTNEKLFF
TGTGCCAGCAGTGCGTGGGACAGTACCAATGAAAAACTGTTTTTT
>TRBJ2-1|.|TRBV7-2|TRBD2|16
CASSLVWGLAYNEQFF
TGTGCCAGCAGCTTAGTTTGGGGACTAGCGTACAATGAGCAGTTCTTC
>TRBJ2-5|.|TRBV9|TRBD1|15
CASSTTGTVQETQYF
TGTGCCAGCAGCACAACCGGGACAGTACAAGAGACCCAGTACTTC
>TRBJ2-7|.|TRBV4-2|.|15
CASSQEGGGPYEQYF
TGTGCCAGCAGCCAAGAAGGTGGCGGTCCGTACGAGCAGTACTTC
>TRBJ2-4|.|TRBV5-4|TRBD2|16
CASSNVAGGPQNIQYF
TGTGCCAGCAGCAACGTAGCGGGGGGGCCTCAAAACATTCAGTACTTC
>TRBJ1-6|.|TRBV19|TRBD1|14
CASSMDRVTAPLHF
TGTGCCAGTAGTATGGACAGGGTAACAGCACCCCTCCACTTT
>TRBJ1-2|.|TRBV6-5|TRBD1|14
CASNPRTGRYGYTF
TGTGCCAGCAACCCTCGGACAGGGCGCTATGGCTACACCTTC
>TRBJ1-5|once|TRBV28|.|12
CATAGGLEPQHF
TGTGCCACCGCCGGAGGGTTAGAGCCCCAGCATTTT
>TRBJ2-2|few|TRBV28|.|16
CASSPSGRGNTGELFF
TGTGCCAGCAGTCCCAGTGGTCGAGGGAACACCGGGGAGCTGTTTTTT
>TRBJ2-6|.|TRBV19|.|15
CASSQGGTGANVLTF
TGTGCCAGTAGCCAGGGTGGTACTGGGGCCAACGTCCTGACTTTC
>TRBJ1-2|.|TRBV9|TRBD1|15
CASRGTGGGNYGYTF
TGTGCCAGCAGGGGGACAGGCGGGGGCAACTATGGCTACACCTTC
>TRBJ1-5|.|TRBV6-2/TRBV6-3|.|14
CASSYSGGLRSQHF
TGTGCCAGCAGTTACTCTGGGGGGTTACGGTCCCAGCATTTT